A selection of T cell receptor beta chains follows, all from one sample in a study of T cell changes during pregnancy in multiple sclerosis. Clones were read by immunoSEQ multiplex PCR, and TCRdb kept only the in-frame ones, dropping some. The sample records about 50,000 clones, approximately 90% being singletons. Sequencing used CD4+ T cells from peripheral blood mononuclear cells, obtained before pregnancy. Receptors were obtained from a female donor with multiple sclerosis, enrolled in a pregnancy study. CDR3s include the opening cysteine and the closing phenylalanine or tryptophan. A D gene is named only where the DNA matches it firmly. Expanded clones are given a class, and other clones once, few, many or no size at all.

CDR3 DNA	CDR3 protein	V gene	J gene	clone size	D gene
TGTGCCAGCAGCTCGGTGGACAGGGGTGGTGGCTACACCTTC	CASSSVDRGGGYTF	TRBV5-6	TRBJ1-2	.	TRBD1
TGTGCCAGCAGTGTACAGAGTTGGACTAGCGGGAGGGCCGTGGCCTACGAGCAGTACTTC	CASSVQSWTSGRAVAYEQYF	TRBV6-1	TRBJ2-7	.	TRBD2
TGTGCTAGTGGTTTGGCCCAGCCGGCCAGGCCCTACGAGCAGTACTTC	CASGLAQPARPYEQYF	TRBV12-5	TRBJ2-7	.	.
TGCGCCAGCAGCTTGTTGGGGACTAGCGGGAGTGTGAATGAGCAGTTCTTC	CASSLLGTSGSVNEQFF	TRBV5-1	TRBJ2-1	.	TRBD2
TGTGCCAGTACGACAGGGAATCCCGACGGCTACACCTTC	CASTTGNPDGYTF	TRBV19	TRBJ1-2	once	TRBD1
TGTGCCAGCAGTTTATGGGCCAGGGGAGCTAACTATGGCTACACCTTC	CASSLWARGANYGYTF	TRBV28	TRBJ1-2	.	.
TGTGCCAGCAGTTTTAGGGGGCCTCAAGCGGGAGGGAGTCGCAATGAGCAGTTCTTC	CASSFRGPQAGGSRNEQFF	TRBV27	TRBJ2-1	.	TRBD2
TGTGCCAGTACCGACAGGGGAGGCTACAATCAGCCCCAGCATTTT	CASTDRGGYNQPQHF	TRBV19	TRBJ1-5	.	TRBD1
TGCGCCAGCAGCCCCGGGGGACAGGGTCGATCTGGGGCCAACGTCCTGACTTTC	CASSPGGQGRSGANVLTF	TRBV5-1	TRBJ2-6	.	TRBD1
TGTGCCAGCAGCTTGCAGGGACAGCGCCACTCCTACGAGCAGTACTTC	CASSLQGQRHSYEQYF	TRBV5-6	TRBJ2-7	.	TRBD1
TGTGCCTGGAGTCGAGGGGGCCCCGGGGAGCTGTTTTTT	CAWSRGGPGELFF	TRBV30	TRBJ2-2	.	TRBD1
TGTGCCAGCTCCTCGAAGACAGGCTTGGGCGAGCAGTACTTC	CASSSKTGLGEQYF	TRBV7-8	TRBJ2-7	once	.
TGCGCCAGCAGCTCGTCAGGGGCAACTAATGAAAAACTGTTTTTT	CASSSSGATNEKLFF	TRBV5-1	TRBJ1-4	.	.
TGTGCCAGCAGCAAACACACAGCAACAGATACGCAGTATTTT	CASSKHTATDTQYF	TRBV9	TRBJ2-3	.	.
TGTGCCAGCAGCTTAACACCAGGACAGACAGAAGCTTTCTTT	CASSLTPGQTEAFF	TRBV7-2	TRBJ1-1	few	.
TGTGCCAGCAGCTTCGAAATAGCAGAGACCCAGTACTTC	CASSFEIAETQYF	TRBV7-9	TRBJ2-5	.	.
TGTGCCAGCAGTGTCAAGAGCGGGAGCGGGGAGCTGTTTTTT	CASSVKSGSGELFF	TRBV6-1	TRBJ2-2	.	TRBD2
TGTGCCAGCAGACTTCTAGGCTACGAGCAGTACTTC	CASRLLGYEQYF	TRBV2	TRBJ2-7	.	.
TGTGCCAGCAGTTCACAGGATGGCACTGAAGCTTTCTTT	CASSSQDGTEAFF	TRBV27	TRBJ1-1	.	.
TGCAGCGCTCGGGACAGACTTTCTGGAAACACCATATATTTT	CSARDRLSGNTIYF	TRBV29-1	TRBJ1-3	.	TRBD1
TGTGCCAGCAGCTTGCGGGCCACGGGGGTGGACGAGCAGTACTTC	CASSLRATGVDEQYF	TRBV5-4	TRBJ2-7	.	.
TGTGCCAGCAGCTTAGGTCCCACGGCCTACAATGAGCAGTTCTTC	CASSLGPTAYNEQFF	TRBV7-9	TRBJ2-1	once	.
TGTGCCAGCAGCCCCCGGGACAGGGACCAAGAGACCCAGTACTTC	CASSPRDRDQETQYF	TRBV14	TRBJ2-5	.	TRBD1
TGTGCCAGCAGCCCCCCAGCTAGCGGGAGTTTCGAGCAGTACTTC	CASSPPASGSFEQYF	TRBV4-2	TRBJ2-7	.	TRBD2
TGTGCCAGCAGCTTACAAGAGCAAGAGACCCAGTACTTC	CASSLQEQETQYF	TRBV7-6	TRBJ2-5	.	.
TGCAGCGTCCGAAGAGGAGGGGGGGCCTCGAACACTGAAGCTTTCTTT	CSVRRGGGASNTEAFF	TRBV29-1	TRBJ1-1	many	.
TGTGCCAGCAGCCCGCGGGGGACTACTTACGAGCAGTACTTC	CASSPRGTTYEQYF	TRBV7-2	TRBJ2-7	.	TRBD2
TGTGCCAGCAGCTTAACGGGAGCTTTCCACGAGCAGTACTTC	CASSLTGAFHEQYF	TRBV7-9	TRBJ2-7	.	.
TGTGCCAGCAGCCAAGATGAGGCGGGGGCCTACTCCGAGCAGTACTTC	CASSQDEAGAYSEQYF	TRBV4-2	TRBJ2-7	.	.
TGCGCCAGCAGTGCGACAGGGGTAAACATTCAGTACTTC	CASSATGVNIQYF	TRBV10-1	TRBJ2-4	.	TRBD1
TGCAGCGTGGCCAAGACTAGCGGGAGATCAAATGAGCAGTTCTTC	CSVAKTSGRSNEQFF	TRBV29-1	TRBJ2-1	.	TRBD2
TGCAGTGCTGACAGGGGTGAAAAACTGTTTTTT	CSADRGEKLFF	TRBV20-1	TRBJ1-4	.	TRBD1
TGTGCCAGCAGTTTGACTAGCGGCACCTACAATGAGCAGTTCTTC	CASSLTSGTYNEQFF	TRBV28	TRBJ2-1	once	TRBD2
TGCGCCAGCAGACCTCTACCACGCGGGAGCATTGAGGTCACAGATACGCAGTATTTT	CASRPLPRGSIEVTDTQYF	TRBV4-1	TRBJ2-3	once	TRBD2
TGTGCCAGCAGCGTGAGCGGTAGCGGCTACACCTTC	CASSVSGSGYTF	TRBV9	TRBJ1-2	.	.
TGTGCCAGTAGTATCGGGGGATTCAATCAGCCCCAGCATTTT	CASSIGGFNQPQHF	TRBV19	TRBJ1-5	once	.
TGTGCCAGCCTCCGTCGGCTCGCCACAGGGGGACAAGAGACCCAGTACTTC	CASLRRLATGGQETQYF	TRBV7-2	TRBJ2-5	.	TRBD1
TGTGCCAGCAGCTTGGGCGGGTTCCTTAGCAATCAGCCCCAGCATTTT	CASSLGGFLSNQPQHF	TRBV5-6	TRBJ1-5	.	.
TGCGCCAGCAGTGAGTCTCGCCAGGGGATTTCCTACAATGAGCAGTTCTTC	CASSESRQGISYNEQFF	TRBV10-1	TRBJ2-1	.	.
TGTGCCAGCAGGACAGGGGTACAGCCCCAGCATTTT	CASRTGVQPQHF	TRBV28	TRBJ1-5	.	TRBD1
TGCGCCAGCAGCTTATTCAGGGGGACAGATACGCAGTATTTT	CASSLFRGTDTQYF	TRBV5-1	TRBJ2-3	.	TRBD1
TGTGCCAGCCTATATACAGGGAGCATCACAGATACGCAGTATTTT	CASLYTGSITDTQYF	TRBV2	TRBJ2-3	.	.
TGTGCCAGCAGTGTACCGCAGGGATCCAACTACAATGAGCAGTTCTTC	CASSVPQGSNYNEQFF	TRBV6-1	TRBJ2-1	.	.
TGTGCCATCAGCGGGGGGGGTGGGCGTGATGAAAAACTGTTTTTT	CAISGGGGRDEKLFF	TRBV10-3	TRBJ1-4	.	.
TGTGCCATCAGGGGGGACAGCAGCAATCAGCCCCAGCATTTT	CAIRGDSSNQPQHF	TRBV10-3	TRBJ1-5	.	TRBD1
TGTGCCAGCAGCGCCGACAGGGGAGGACACACCGGGGAGCTGTTTTTT	CASSADRGGHTGELFF	TRBV9	TRBJ2-2	.	TRBD1
TGTGCCAGTAGGGGAGGGCTCAATGAGCAGTTCTTC	CASRGGLNEQFF	TRBV19	TRBJ2-1	.	TRBD2
TGTGCCAGCAGAGATACCGGGACCCGTGGAGGGAGGACGCAGTATTTT	CASRDTGTRGGRTQYF	TRBV28	TRBJ2-3	.	.
TGCGCCAGCGGCGCAGGGTTGGGGCAAGAGACCCAGTACTTC	CASGAGLGQETQYF	TRBV5-1	TRBJ2-5	.	.
TGTGCCAGCAGCCGGGCCTTGGGCGGGACGTCCGGGGAGCTGTTTTTT	CASSRALGGTSGELFF	TRBV4-2	TRBJ2-2	.	.
TGTGCCAGCAGCCCGGGACACTCTGGAAACACCATATATTTT	CASSPGHSGNTIYF	TRBV14	TRBJ1-3	.	.
TGTGCCAGCAGCTTTGGCCGCACAGATACGCAGTATTTT	CASSFGRTDTQYF	TRBV7-8	TRBJ2-3	.	.
TGTGCCTGGAGTACCCTCCACCCCCCGGTCTATGGCTACACCTTC	CAWSTLHPPVYGYTF	TRBV30	TRBJ1-2	.	.
TGCGCCAGCAGCCACCGGGGACAGGGGGTTGTTGAAGCTTTCTTT	CASSHRGQGVVEAFF	TRBV4-1	TRBJ1-1	.	TRBD1
TGTGCCAGCACCAAGGGACTAGCGGGAGGGGGGTCCTACAATGAGCAGTTCTTC	CASTKGLAGGGSYNEQFF	TRBV27	TRBJ2-1	.	TRBD2
TGTGCCAGCAGTCGGACTAGCGGCTACGAGCAGTACTTC	CASSRTSGYEQYF	TRBV6-6	TRBJ2-7	.	TRBD2
TGCGCCAGCAGCTTGGGCCGAGAGCAGTACTTC	CASSLGREQYF	TRBV5-1	TRBJ2-5	.	.
TGTGCCAGCAGCTCCGGGACAGGTATACGCGATGGCTACACCTTC	CASSSGTGIRDGYTF	TRBV7-6	TRBJ1-2	.	TRBD1
TGTGCCTGGAGTGTAGCTAGCGGGAGAGCGGTCGAGCAGTACTTC	CAWSVASGRAVEQYF	TRBV30	TRBJ2-7	.	TRBD2
TGTGCCAGCAGCACCCGACAGGGGGTCAACACCATATATTTT	CASSTRQGVNTIYF	TRBV7-8	TRBJ1-3	once	TRBD1